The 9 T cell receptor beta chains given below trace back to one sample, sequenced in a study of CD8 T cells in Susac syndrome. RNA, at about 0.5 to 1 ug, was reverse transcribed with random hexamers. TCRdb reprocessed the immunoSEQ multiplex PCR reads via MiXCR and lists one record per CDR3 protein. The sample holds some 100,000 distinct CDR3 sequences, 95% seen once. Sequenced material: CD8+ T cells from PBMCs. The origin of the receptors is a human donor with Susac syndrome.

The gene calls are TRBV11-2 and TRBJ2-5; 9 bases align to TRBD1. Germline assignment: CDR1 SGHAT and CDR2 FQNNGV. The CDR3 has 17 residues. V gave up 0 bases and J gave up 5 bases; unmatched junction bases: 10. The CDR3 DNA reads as TGTGCCAGCAGCTTAGAGGGATGGGGGACAGGGACGGAGACCCAGTACTTC. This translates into CASSLEGWGTGTETQYF.

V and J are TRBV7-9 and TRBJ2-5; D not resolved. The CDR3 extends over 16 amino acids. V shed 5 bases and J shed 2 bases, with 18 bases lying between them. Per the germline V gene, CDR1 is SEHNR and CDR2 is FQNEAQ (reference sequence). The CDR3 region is CASSGQPATGQETQYF. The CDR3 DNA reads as TGTGCCAGCAGCGGGCAGCCCGCTACCGGTCAAGAGACCCAGTACTTC.

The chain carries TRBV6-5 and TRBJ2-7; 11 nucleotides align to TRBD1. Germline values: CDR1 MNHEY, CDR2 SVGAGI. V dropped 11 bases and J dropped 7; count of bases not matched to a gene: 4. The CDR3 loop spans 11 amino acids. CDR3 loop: CAGGTGGEQYF. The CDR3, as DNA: TGTGCCGGGGGGACAGGGGGGGAGCAGTACTTC.

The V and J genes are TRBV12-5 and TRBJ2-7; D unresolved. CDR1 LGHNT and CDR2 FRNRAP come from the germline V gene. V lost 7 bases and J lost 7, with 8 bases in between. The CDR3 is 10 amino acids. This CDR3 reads CASASSEQYF. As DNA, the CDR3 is TGTGCTAGTGCATCCTCGGAGCAGTACTTC.

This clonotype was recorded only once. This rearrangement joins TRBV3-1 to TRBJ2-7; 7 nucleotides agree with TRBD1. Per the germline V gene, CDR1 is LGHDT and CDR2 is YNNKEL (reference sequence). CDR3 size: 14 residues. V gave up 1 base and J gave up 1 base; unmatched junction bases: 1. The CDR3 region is CASSQAGQSYEQYF. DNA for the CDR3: TGTGCCAGCAGCCAAGCGGGACAGTCCTACGAGCAGTACTTC.

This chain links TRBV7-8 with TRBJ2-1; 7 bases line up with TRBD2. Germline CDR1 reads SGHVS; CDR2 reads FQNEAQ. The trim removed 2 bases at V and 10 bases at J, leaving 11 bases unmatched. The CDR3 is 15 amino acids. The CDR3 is CASSLPGSGGSEQFF. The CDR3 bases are TGTGCCAGCAGCTTACCGGGCTCCGGCGGGAGCGAGCAGTTCTTC.

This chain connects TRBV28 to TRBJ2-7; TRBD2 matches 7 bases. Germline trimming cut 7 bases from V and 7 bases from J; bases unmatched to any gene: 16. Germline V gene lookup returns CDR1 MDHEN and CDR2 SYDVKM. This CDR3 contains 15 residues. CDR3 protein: CASTALREWGEEQYF. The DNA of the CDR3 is TGTGCCAGCACGGCCCTGCGGGAGTGGGGGGAAGAGCAGTACTTC. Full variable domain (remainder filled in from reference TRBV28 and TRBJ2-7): DVKVTQSSRYLVKRTGEKVFLECVQDMDHENMFWYRQDPGLGLRLIYFSYDVKMKEKGDIPEGYSVSREKKERFSLILESASTNQTSMYLCASTALREWGEEQYFGPGTRLTVT.

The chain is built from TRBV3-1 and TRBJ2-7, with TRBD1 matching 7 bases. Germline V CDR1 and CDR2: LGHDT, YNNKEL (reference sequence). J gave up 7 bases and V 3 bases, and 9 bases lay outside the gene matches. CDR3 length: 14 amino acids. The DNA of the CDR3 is TGTGCCAGCAGCCAGTCGACAGGGTCCGAGGAGCAGTACTTC. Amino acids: CASSQSTGSEEQYF.

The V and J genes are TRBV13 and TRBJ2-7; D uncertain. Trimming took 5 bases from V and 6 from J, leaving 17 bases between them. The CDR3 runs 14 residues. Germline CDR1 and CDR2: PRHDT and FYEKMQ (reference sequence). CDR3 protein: CASSPGQNPAEQYF. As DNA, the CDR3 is TGTGCCAGCAGCCCCGGTCAGAATCCGGCCGAGCAGTACTTC.